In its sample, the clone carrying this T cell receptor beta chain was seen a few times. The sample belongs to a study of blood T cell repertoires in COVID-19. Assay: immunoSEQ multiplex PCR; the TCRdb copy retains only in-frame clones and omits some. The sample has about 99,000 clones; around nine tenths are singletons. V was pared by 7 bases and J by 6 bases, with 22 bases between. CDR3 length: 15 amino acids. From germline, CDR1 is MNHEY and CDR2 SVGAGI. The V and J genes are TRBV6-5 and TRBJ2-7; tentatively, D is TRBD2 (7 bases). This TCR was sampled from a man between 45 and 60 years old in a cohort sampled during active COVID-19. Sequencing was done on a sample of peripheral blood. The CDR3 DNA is TGTGCCAGCACCCCAAAAGGGGGGGCAGGGGCCGAGCAGTACGTC. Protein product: CASTPKGGAGAEQYV.